The 18 T cell receptor beta chains given below trace back to one sample, sequenced in a study of control samples from healthy donors and cancer patients. Some clones are missing from TCRdb's copy, which holds only in-frame ones; the method was immunoSEQ multiplex PCR. The sample lists about 170,000 clones, around 92% occurring once. Material for sequencing was blood. Every receptor here comes from a woman aged 25-40 years in good health.

Turning to this clone: The junction differs from germline at one of its ends, possibly a read error. The chain combines TRBV20-1 with TRBJ1-2; no clear D gene. Germline V gene data show CDR1 as DFQATT and CDR2 as SNEGSKA (reference sequence). There are 11 residues in the CDR3. This CDR3 is CSANGNYGCTF. The CDR3 bases are TGCAGTGCTAACGGTAACTATGGCTGCACCTTC.

The chain carries TRBV2 and TRBJ1-5; weak D call: TRBD1 (5 bases). This CDR3 region has 15 residues. Trimming pared 3 bases from V and 5 bases from J, leaving 14 bases between. Germline assignment: CDR1 SNHLY and CDR2 FYNNEI. CDR3 nucleotides: TGTGCCAGCAGTGAGGGGCCAGGGTGGGATCAGCCCCAGCATTTT. Protein product: CASSEGPGWDQPQHF.

This chain uses TRBV28 with TRBJ1-5; 11 nucleotides agree with TRBD1. The CDR3 sequence is 18 residues long. Germline CDR1 is MDHEN and CDR2 is SYDVKM. Unmatched junction bases numbered 10, after V lost 5 bases and J lost 1 base. The CDR3 loop reads CASSPPTDRGPSNQPQHF. The CDR3 DNA reads TGTGCCAGCAGTCCCCCCACGGACAGGGGGCCCAGCAATCAGCCCCAGCATTTT. The whole variable domain, filled in from reference TRBV28 and TRBJ1-5, reads DVKVTQSSRYLVKRTGEKVFLECVQDMDHENMFWYRQDPGLGLRLIYFSYDVKMKEKGDIPEGYSVSREKKERFSLILESASTNQTSMYLCASSPPTDRGPSNQPQHFGDGTRLSIL.

V and J are TRBV7-2 and TRBJ2-1, with D uncertain. V gave up 1 base and J gave up 7 bases, with 8 bases separating them. The germline V gene has CDR1 SGHTA and CDR2 FQGNSA. CDR3 length: 13 residues. The CDR3 coding sequence is TGTGCCAGCAGCTTAGGTCGGCGGAATGAGCAGTTCTTC. This translates into CASSLGRRNEQFF.

The V and J genes are TRBV25-1 and TRBJ1-6; D is possibly TRBD1 (6 bases). CDR3 length: 14 residues. With 3 bases removed from V and 7 bases from J, the gap between germline ends came to 10 bases. Germline assignment: CDR1 MGHDK and CDR2 SYGVNS. CDR3 sequence reads: CASSDQGQNSPLHF. The CDR3 DNA follows: TGTGCCAGCAGTGATCAGGGGCAAAATTCACCCCTCCACTTT.

The V and J genes are TRBV3-1 (or the pseudogene TRBV3-2) and TRBJ1-1; D is unclear. V lost 2 bases and J 1 base, leaving 17 bases between the germline ends. The CDR3 is made up of 17 amino acids. In germline, CDR1 is LGHDT, CDR2 YNNKEL (reference sequence). The CDR3 DNA reads as TGTGCCAGCAGCCAAAGGTCTAGAGGGTCAGGGAACACTGAAGCTTTCTTT. This encodes CASSQRSRGSGNTEAFF.

J is TRBJ1-1 and V is TRBV27, with no clear D. V was pared by 9 bases and J by 4 bases, with 6 bases between. The CDR3 contains 10 residues. Germline V gives CDR1 MNHEY, CDR2 SMNVEV (reference sequence). This CDR3 reads CASGGTEAFF. CDR3 in DNA: TGTGCCAGTGGTGGCACTGAAGCTTTCTTT.

This rearrangement joins TRBV9 to TRBJ2-7; possible D gene TRBD1, 6 bases. V was clipped by 0 bases and J by 2 bases, with 9 bases between them. This CDR3 is built from 14 residues. Germline loops: CDR1 SGDLS, CDR2 YYNGEE. The chain's CDR3 is CASSVEDSPYEQYF. In DNA form, the CDR3 reads TGTGCCAGCAGCGTAGAGGACAGCCCCTACGAGCAGTACTTC.

The V gene is TRBV2, the J gene TRBJ1-5; possibly TRBD1 for D (5 bases). Germline V lookup: CDR1 SNHLY, CDR2 FYNNEI. The CDR3 totals 13 residues. V gave up 6 bases and J gave up 0 bases, with 6 bases separating them. CDR3 in amino acids: CASRQDSNQPQHF. Here the CDR3 DNA reads TGTGCCAGCAGACAGGATAGCAATCAGCCCCAGCATTTT.

This chain's CDR3 is CASSQGGDTQYF. Written as DNA, the CDR3 is TGTGCCAGCTCACAGGGAGGAGATACGCAGTATTTT. This chain connects TRBV18 to TRBJ2-3, with a possible D match to TRBD2 (6 bases). The CDR3 is made up of 12 amino acids. The germline V gene encodes CDR1 KGHSH and CDR2 LQKENI. V gave up 4 bases and J gave up 5 bases, with 7 bases separating them.

V usage is TRBV7-2 and J usage is TRBJ2-1; TRBD2 matches at 10 bases. Trimming took 5 bases from V and 6 from J; bases not matched to a gene: 4. Germline V gives CDR1 SGHTA, CDR2 FQGNSA. This CDR3 comprises 14 residues. CDR3 amino acids: CASSDRTSGNEQFF. The CDR3 DNA reads as TGTGCCAGCAGCGATCGGACTAGCGGCAATGAGCAGTTCTTC.

Only one count was recorded for this clone. The rearrangement uses TRBV7-8 and TRBJ1-4; D is ambiguous. The CDR3 consists of 16 residues. Germline CDR1 reads SGHVS; CDR2 reads FQNEAQ. Trimming stripped 0 bases from V and 0 bases from J, with 8 bases between. The CDR3 region has the DNA TGTGCCAGCAGCTTAGCTCGTACGACAACTAATGAAAAACTGTTTTTT. Translated: CASSLARTTTNEKLFF.

The rearrangement joins TRBV7-8 to TRBJ1-5, with TRBD1 matching 10 bases. CDR3 length: 16 amino acids. After removal of 1 base from V and 5 bases from J, the junction contained 5 bases not matched to a gene. Germline-derived CDR1 and CDR2 are SGHVS and FQNEAQ. The CDR3 sequence: CASSLEIGQGDQPQHF. CDR3 coding DNA: TGTGCCAGCAGCTTAGAAATAGGACAGGGGGATCAGCCCCAGCATTTT.

The chain employs TRBV5-1 and TRBJ1-1; D call uncertain. The germline CDR1 and CDR2 sequences are SGHRS and YFSETQ. Trimming shortened V by 0 bases and J by 3 bases, and 3 bases separated the two germline ends. The CDR3 consists of 12 residues. The CDR3 here is CASSLEDTEAFF. The DNA for the CDR3 is TGCGCCAGCAGCTTGGAAGACACTGAAGCTTTCTTT.

The chain links TRBV27 to TRBJ2-3, with 7 bases aligning to TRBD2. V dropped 4 bases and J dropped 0; count of bases not matched to a gene: 10. Germline V gene lookup returns CDR1 MNHEY and CDR2 SMNVEV (reference sequence). CDR3 size: 17 residues. The CDR3 loop is CASSSSLAELSTDTQYF. In DNA, the CDR3 is TGTGCCAGCAGTTCATCCCTAGCGGAGCTCAGCACAGATACGCAGTATTTT.

The chain couples TRBV11-3 to TRBJ1-1; TRBD1 agrees at 11 bases. The CDR3 has 15 residues. J gave up 4 bases and V 0 bases, and 1 base lay outside the gene matches. Germline CDR1 is SGHNT and CDR2 is YENEEA. The CDR3 region has the DNA TGTGCCAGCAGCTTAGATGGGACAGGGGGCACTGAAGCTTTCTTT. It encodes CASSLDGTGGTEAFF.

The CDR3 DNA is TGTGCCAGCAGCGTAGCCCCTAGCGGCTCCTACGAGCAGTACTTC. This translates into CASSVAPSGSYEQYF. The rearrangement uses TRBV9 and TRBJ2-7; 7 positions agree with TRBD2. Per the germline V gene, CDR1 is SGDLS and CDR2 is YYNGEE. The V gene end was trimmed by 0 bases and the J gene end by 0 bases; junction bases not matched to a gene: 3. The CDR3 has 15 residues.

Of note for this clone: Other DNA sequences in the sample encode the same CDR3. V usage is TRBV3-1 (or the pseudogene TRBV3-2) and J usage is TRBJ1-4, with a possible D match to TRBD1 (5 bases). The CDR3 contains 14 residues. V was cut by 3 bases and J by 2 bases, with 7 bases left in between. The V gene's germline CDR1 is LGHDT and CDR2 YNNKEL (reference sequence). CDR3 nucleotide sequence: TGTGCCAGCAGCCACGGGGGGACTAATGAAAAACTGTTTTTT. This gives the protein CASSHGGTNEKLFF.